A selection of T cell receptor beta chains follows, all from one sample in a study of T cell repertoires in cytomegalovirus infection. Via MiXCR, TCRdb re-called the reads, giving one row per CDR3 protein. The sample holds hundreds of thousands of distinct CDR3 sequences, around a third seen once. No antigen has been identified for these receptors. The sample in question was cultured CD8+ T cells from PBMCs, obtained from culture after CMV antigen stimulation. The receptors were gathered from a human donor in good health (CMV status not recorded). Some clones in this sample may be carry-over from other donors' samples. The CDR3 runs from the conserved cysteine through the conserved F or W. A D gene is named only where the DNA matches it firmly. Clone size, where shown, is once, few, many, or a class for clones that have expanded.

- TRBJ2-1 TRBV5-1 many CASSLEGSNEQFF TGTGCCAGCAGCTTAGAGGGATCGAATGAGCAGTTCTTC
TRBD1 TRBJ2-2 TRBV7-2 - CASSPQGTGKTGELFF TGTGCCAGCAGCCCCCAAGGGACAGGGAAAACCGGGGAGCTGTTTTTT
- TRBJ2-1 TRBV12-3/TRBV12-4 few CASTRHVHEQFF TGTGCCAGCACCCGCCATGTGCATGAGCAGTTCTTC
- TRBJ2-7 TRBV7-9 once CASSLERVGEQYF TGTGCCAGCAGCTTGGAGAGGGTTGGCGAGCAGTACTTC
- TRBJ2-3 TRBV12-3/TRBV12-4 - CASSFWGPDTDTQYF TGTGCCAGCAGTTTTTGGGGGCCTGACACAGATACGCAGTATTTT
- TRBJ2-1 TRBV7-6 - CASSASGNYNEQFF TGTGCCAGCAGCGCCAGTGGGAACTACAATGAGCAGTTCTTC
TRBD2 TRBJ2-2 TRBV7-3 many CASSLTAGLARTGELFF TGTGCCAGCAGCTTAACGGCGGGACTAGCTCGTACCGGGGAGCTGTTTTTT
- TRBJ2-5 TRBV29-1 - CSVDGIIENQETQYF TGCAGCGTCGACGGGATAATTGAGAACCAAGAGACCCAGTACTTC
TRBD1 TRBJ1-1 TRBV28 few CASSLGTGGAGSEAFF TGTGCCAGCAGTTTAGGGACAGGGGGCGCAGGGTCTGAAGCTTTCTTT
TRBD1 TRBJ1-5 TRBV25-1 - CASSGGTGKDQPQHF TGTGCCAGCAGTGGGGGGACAGGGAAGGATCAGCCCCAGCATTTT
TRBD1 TRBJ1-2 TRBV29-1 - CSVDGTGRGYTF TGCAGCGTTGACGGGACAGGACGTGGCTACACCTTC
TRBD1 TRBJ1-2 TRBV2 - CASIGMGQGFSNYGYTF TGTGCCAGCATTGGAATGGGACAGGGCTTTTCTAACTATGGCTACACCTTC
TRBD2 TRBJ2-1 TRBV20-1 few CSAGGGTTYNEQFF TGCAGTGCTGGGGGAGGGACTACCTACAATGAGCAGTTCTTC
- TRBJ2-1 TRBV19 - CASSAGPNEQFF TGTGCCAGTAGTGCGGGGCCGAATGAGCAGTTCTTC
TRBD1 TRBJ2-3 TRBV7-6 many CASSPFTYASGQGTDTQYF TGTGCCAGCAGCCCCTTTACTTATGCCTCGGGACAGGGTACAGATACGCAGTATTTT
- TRBJ2-7 TRBV3-1 - CASSQRGEGTYEQYF TGTGCCAGCAGCCAAAGGGGAGAGGGGACCTACGAGCAGTACTTC
- TRBJ1-2 TRBV20-1 - CSARDLGGLAGYGYTF TGCAGTGCTAGAGATTTAGGAGGGTTGGCGGGCTATGGCTACACCTTC
- TRBJ1-1 TRBV4-1 - CASSQGAQPMNTEAFF TGCGCCAGCAGCCAAGGTGCGCAGCCCATGAACACTGAAGCTTTCTTT
- TRBJ1-1 TRBV28 many CASSPRGTEAFF TGTGCCAGCAGCCCCCGGGGGACTGAAGCTTTCTTT
TRBD2 TRBJ2-7 TRBV7-9 many CASSRTSGGNYEQYF TGTGCCAGCAGCCGTACTAGCGGGGGGAACTACGAGCAGTACTTC
TRBD1 TRBJ1-1 TRBV6-1 few CASSAPTGKWDTEAFF TGTGCCAGCAGTGCCCCGACAGGGAAATGGGACACTGAAGCTTTCTTT
- TRBJ2-7 TRBV2 - CASSVRVYEQYF TGTGCCAGCAGTGTTCGGGTCTACGAGCAGTACTTC
- TRBJ2-2 TRBV5-1 - CASSLGDMDTGELFF TGCGCCAGCAGCTTGGGGGATATGGACACCGGGGAGCTGTTTTTT
- TRBJ1-1 TRBV5-1 - CASSFRNLMNTEAFF TGCGCCAGCAGTTTTAGGAATCTCATGAACACTGAAGCTTTCTTT
- TRBJ2-1 TRBV7-3 - CASSPMGSYNEQFF TGTGCCAGCAGCCCTATGGGTTCCTACAATGAGCAGTTCTTC
- TRBJ2-5 TRBV19 once CASSPWSGVEETQYF TGTGCCAGTAGTCCCTGGTCGGGGGTCGAGGAGACCCAGTACTTC
TRBD1 TRBJ1-2 TRBV7-9 few CASSPDRGPHGYTF TGTGCCAGCAGCCCGGACAGGGGCCCCCATGGCTACACCTTC
TRBD1 TRBJ1-2 TRBV12-3/TRBV12-4 - CASSGMSPGQGVYGYTF TGTGCCAGCAGTGGAATGTCACCGGGACAGGGAGTTTATGGCTACACCTTC
TRBD2 TRBJ2-5 TRBV6-2/TRBV6-3 - CASSYPGGQETQYF TGTGCCAGCAGTTACCCGGGGGGCCAAGAGACCCAGTACTTC
- TRBJ1-1 TRBV6-6 few CASSYPTRPNTEAFF TGTGCCAGCAGTTACCCCACCAGGCCCAACACTGAAGCTTTCTTT
- TRBJ1-2 TRBV20-1 - CSAPRGTSTYGYTF TGCAGTGCCCCTAGGGGAACTAGTACTTATGGCTACACCTTC
TRBD2 TRBJ2-1 TRBV10-3 - CAQKVTGTSAYNEQFF TGTGCCCAGAAAGTAACCGGGACTAGCGCCTACAATGAGCAGTTCTTC
- TRBJ2-7 TRBV10-3 few CAISESDHGSIYEQYF TGTGCCATCAGTGAGTCGGACCATGGCTCGATATACGAGCAGTACTTC
- TRBJ2-1 TRBV7-9 few CASSFLRDSYNEQFF TGTGCCAGCAGCTTCCTAAGGGACTCCTACAATGAGCAGTTCTTC
- TRBJ2-1 TRBV14 - CASSPQGGVEQFF TGTGCCAGCAGCCCCCAAGGGGGGGTTGAGCAGTTCTTC
TRBD2 TRBJ2-1 TRBV7-8 few CASSSSGVDNEQFF TGTGCCAGCAGCTCTAGCGGGGTCGACAATGAGCAGTTCTTC
- TRBJ1-2 TRBV7-9 few CASSYQLHGYTF TGTGCCAGCAGCTACCAATTACATGGCTACACCTTC
- TRBJ1-1 TRBV19 few CASSSLDTDPEAFF TGTGCCAGTAGTTCCCTTGACACGGATCCTGAAGCTTTCTTT
- TRBJ2-2 TRBV7-2 many CASSYGTNGELFF TGTGCCAGCAGCTATGGGACCAACGGGGAGCTGTTTTTT
- TRBJ1-6 TRBV12-3/TRBV12-4 - CASTLRIGGPLHF TGTGCCAGCACCCTCCGGATTGGGGGTCCCCTCCACTTT
TRBD1 TRBJ1-5 TRBV4-2 - CASSHVGTESNQPQHF TGTGCCAGCAGCCACGTAGGGACAGAAAGCAATCAGCCCCAGCATTTT
- TRBJ2-1 TRBV19 - CARGACPIPFF TGTGCCAGGGGAGCCTGCCCGATCCCGTTCTTC
TRBD2 TRBJ2-7 TRBV6-1 few CASSPDGTTSYEQYF TGTGCCAGCAGCCCCGACGGGACTACATCCTACGAGCAGTACTTC
TRBD1 TRBJ1-2 TRBV2 - CASQGAGAWGGYTF TGTGCCAGCCAGGGGGCAGGGGCGTGGGGCGGCTACACCTTC
TRBD2 TRBJ2-3 TRBV6-6 - CASSYGTSVFTDTQYF TGTGCCAGCAGTTACGGGACTAGCGTATTCACAGATACGCAGTATTTT